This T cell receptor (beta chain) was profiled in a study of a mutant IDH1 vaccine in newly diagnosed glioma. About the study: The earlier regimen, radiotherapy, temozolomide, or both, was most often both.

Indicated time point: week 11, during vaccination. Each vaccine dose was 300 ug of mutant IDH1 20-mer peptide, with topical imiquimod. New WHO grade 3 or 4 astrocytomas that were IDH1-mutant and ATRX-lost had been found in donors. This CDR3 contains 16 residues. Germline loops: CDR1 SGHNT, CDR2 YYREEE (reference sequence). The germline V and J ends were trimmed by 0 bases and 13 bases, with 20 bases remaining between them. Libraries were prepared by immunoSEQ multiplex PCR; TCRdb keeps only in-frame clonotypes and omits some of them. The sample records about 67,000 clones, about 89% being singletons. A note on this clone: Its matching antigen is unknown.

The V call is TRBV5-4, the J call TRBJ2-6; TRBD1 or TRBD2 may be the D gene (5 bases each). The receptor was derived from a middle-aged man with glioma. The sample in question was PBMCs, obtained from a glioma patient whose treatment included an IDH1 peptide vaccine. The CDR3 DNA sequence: TGTGCCAGCAGCTTGGCCGAGGGCAGGGCGGCGAGAGTCCTGACTTTC. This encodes CASSLAEGRAARVLTF.